This TCR beta chain was documented in a study of blood T cell repertoires in COVID-19. The wider study: Samples taken during acute and convalescent COVID-19 were collected in the United States, Italy and Spain. In each case, the material was cDNA or gDNA derived from T cells, B-cell-depleted T cells, or PBMCs.

How the authors handled the data: Estimation of nucleated cell counts was performed using reference gene primer amplification. TCRdb's copy holds only in-frame clones and misses some; the assay was immunoSEQ multiplex PCR. V and J calls and clone size are given by that table; D and trimming were obtained from the DNA. The sample carries 150,000 to 200,000 clones, roughly 82% recorded once. The CDR3 covers 16 residues. V was pared by 0 bases and J by 3 bases, with 15 bases between. Germline V lookup: CDR1 LGHNA, CDR2 YNFKEQ. Enrollment of patients from Seattle took place during active infection, with longitudinal follow-up.

This chain connects TRBV4-2 to TRBJ2-7, with D possibly matching TRBD2 (5 bases). The sequenced sample consisted of peripheral blood. This sequence was found in a woman aged 55-75 years with COVID-19, enrolled during active disease. The CDR3 DNA sequence: TGTGCCAGCAGCCAAGACGAGCGGCAAGGGTACTACGAGCAGTACTTC. As protein: CASSQDERQGYYEQYF.